There are many counts of the clone carrying this T cell receptor (beta chain). This specimen comes from a study of human T cells and chemical hapten exposure. In the library, unique molecular identifiers were attached to individual cDNA molecules. Original data processing: Counting gave a median of around 100,000 TCRs per sample, with values ranging from 23,224 to 690,600. TCRdb re-called the 5' RACE reads through MiXCR, storing one row per CDR3 protein. The V and J calls, along with clone size, are taken from TCRdb and not from the paper's own processing. This sample has about 140,000 distinct CDR3 sequences, with 4.1% found just once. The CDR3 length is 14 residues. The V gene end was trimmed by 0 bases and the J gene end by 6 bases; junction bases not matched to a gene: 3. Germline-derived CDR1 and CDR2 are SGHDT and YYEEEE. Unfractionated whole blood yielded the extracted total RNA.

This TCR was sampled from a female donor in good health. This chain links TRBV5-6 with TRBJ2-7; 10 nucleotides agree with TRBD1. The CDR3 DNA sequence: TGTGCCAGCAGCTTGGCGGGACAGGGGACCGAGCAGTACTTC. Its translation is CASSLAGQGTEQYF.